The sequence of this TCR beta chain was determined in a study of T-cell memory formation after mild COVID-19. Overall study: Largely, the TCR clusters proved donor specific.

5'RACE with constant-segment primers yielded barcoded, UMI-tagged TCR alpha and TCR beta cDNA libraries. TCRdb recomputed calls from the 5' RACE reads with MiXCR, one row per CDR3 protein. Of fewer than 350,000 distinct CDR3 sequences in the sample, more than 15% were seen once. General study findings and limits: Clones which contracted sat mainly in CM and EM if CD4+, and in EMRA if CD8+. Several responding clones turned up in pre-infection memory, indicating that cross-reactive memory may have taken part.

The CDR3 contains 15 residues. CDR1 is SEHNR and CDR2 is FQNEAQ in the germline V gene (reference sequence). V trimming: 1 base; J trimming: 6 bases; junction bases outside the gene matches: 7. Comments on this clonotype: The antigen remains undetermined.

The chain carries TRBV7-9 and TRBJ2-3; 7 bases agree with TRBD1. What was sequenced was PBMCs or a T cell subset sorted from them (not recorded which). The sequence derives from a man aged 18-30 years who had mild COVID-19 (a few samples of this study predate the infection). Cell type and time point are not known. CDR3 DNA: TGTGCCAGCAGCTTAGTCGCGACAGGGAAGGATACGCAGTATTTT. Translation gives CASSLVATGKDTQYF.